This T cell receptor (beta chain) was identified in a study of T cells in Graves' hyperthyroidism and ophthalmopathy. Ten or more counts support this clonotype. The antigen remains undetermined. Study outcomes and limitations: In the blood, most expanded thyroid clonotypes above 0.001 appeared as well. Ophthalmopathy was identified by the model a median roughly 6.5 months ahead of onset.

TCR beta CDR3 regions were amplified from RNA. The TCR CDR3 first-round RT-PCR relied on the HTBI primer set. MiXCR, run by TCRdb on the multiplex PCR reads, gives a single entry per CDR3 protein. The sample includes approximately 300,000 distinct CDR3 sequences, over 15% of them seen just once. V trimming: 0 bases; J trimming: 0 bases; junction bases outside the gene matches: 10. Per the germline V gene, CDR1 is SGHRS and CDR2 is YFSETQ. This CDR3 spans 20 amino acids. This receptor was obtained from a woman aged 55 to 70 with Graves' ophthalmopathy. The J gene is TRBJ2-3, the V gene TRBV5-1; 13 nucleotides agree with TRBD2. Sequencing was performed on blood. This chain's CDR3 is CASSLALTSGGTSSTDTQYF. The CDR3 nucleotides are TGCGCCAGCAGCTTGGCCCTGACTAGCGGGGGGACATCTAGCACAGATACGCAGTATTTT.